This T cell receptor beta chain is from a study of memory CD4+ T cells and cytomegalovirus serostatus. Study context: Donors were healthy Belgian adults, under ten CMV seropositive and under 30 seronegative.

Single viable CD3+CD4+CD8-CD45RO+ cells were sorted as the memory CD4+ T cells. CD4+ T cells were isolated by positive magnetic selection. Here immunoSEQ multiplex PCR was the method, and the copy in TCRdb shows in-frame clones only, minus some. The data hold about 25,000 clones, with 70% to 80% observed a single time. Looked up from germline, CDR1 is LNHDA and CDR2 is SQIVND (reference sequence). CDR3 length: 16 residues. V was clipped by 6 bases and J by 1 base; unmatched bases: 6. This clonotype was obtained from an adult in good health and CMV-seronegative. This chain joins TRBV19 and TRBJ1-6; 7 bases map to TRBD1. The sample comprised memory CD4+ T cells from blood. The CDR3 bases are TGTGCCAGTAGAATCGACAGGGTTTCCTATAATTCACCCCTCCACTTT. The encoded protein is CASRIDRVSYNSPLHF.